What follows describes a single T cell receptor beta chain. Data came from immunoSEQ multiplex PCR; TCRdb stores just in-frame clones and leaves some out. The sample carries over 200,000 clones, 85% to 90% recorded once. These data belong to a study of blood T cell repertoires in COVID-19. Study overall: The study drew acute and convalescent COVID-19 samples from the United States, Italy and Spain.

From germline, CDR1 is SGDLS and CDR2 YYNGEE. This CDR3 spans 19 amino acids. V trimming: 6 bases; J trimming: 0 bases; junction bases outside the gene matches: 15. The genes are TRBV9 and TRBJ2-6; 7 bases line up with TRBD1. This sequence was found in a man aged 30 to 39 who had recovered from COVID-19. The sequenced sample consisted of PBMCs or T cells enriched from blood (not recorded which). The CDR3 DNA is TGTGCCAGCACCGCCAAGGACAGGACGTCCTTCTCTGGGGCCAACGTCCTGACTTTC. Its translation is CASTAKDRTSFSGANVLTF.